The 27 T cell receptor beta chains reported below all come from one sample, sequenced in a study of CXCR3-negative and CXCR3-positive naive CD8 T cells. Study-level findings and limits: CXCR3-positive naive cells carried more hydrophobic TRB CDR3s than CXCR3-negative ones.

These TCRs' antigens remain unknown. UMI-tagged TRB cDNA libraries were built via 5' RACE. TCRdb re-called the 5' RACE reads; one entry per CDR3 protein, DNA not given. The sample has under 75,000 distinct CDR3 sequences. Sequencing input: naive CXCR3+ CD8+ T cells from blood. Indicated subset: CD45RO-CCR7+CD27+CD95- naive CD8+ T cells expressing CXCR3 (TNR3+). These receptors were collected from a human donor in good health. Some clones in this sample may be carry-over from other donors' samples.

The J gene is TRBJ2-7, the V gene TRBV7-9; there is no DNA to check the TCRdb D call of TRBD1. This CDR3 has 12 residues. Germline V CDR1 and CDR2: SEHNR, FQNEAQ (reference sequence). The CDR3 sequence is CASSQGQYEQYF.

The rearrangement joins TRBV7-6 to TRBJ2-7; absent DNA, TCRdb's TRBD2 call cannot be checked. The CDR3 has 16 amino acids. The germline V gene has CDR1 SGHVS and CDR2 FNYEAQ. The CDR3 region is CASSFSGGLFSYEQYF.

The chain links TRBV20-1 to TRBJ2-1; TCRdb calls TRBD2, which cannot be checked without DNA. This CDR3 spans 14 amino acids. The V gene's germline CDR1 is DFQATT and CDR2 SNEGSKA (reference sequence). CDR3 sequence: CSALAGVSYNEQFF.

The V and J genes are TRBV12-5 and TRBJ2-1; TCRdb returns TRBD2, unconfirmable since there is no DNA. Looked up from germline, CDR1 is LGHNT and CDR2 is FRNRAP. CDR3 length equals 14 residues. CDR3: CASGGLAGYNEQFF.

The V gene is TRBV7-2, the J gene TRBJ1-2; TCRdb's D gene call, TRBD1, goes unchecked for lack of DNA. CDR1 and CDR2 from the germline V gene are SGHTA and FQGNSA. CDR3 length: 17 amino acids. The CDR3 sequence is CASSLGGGAEANYGYTF.

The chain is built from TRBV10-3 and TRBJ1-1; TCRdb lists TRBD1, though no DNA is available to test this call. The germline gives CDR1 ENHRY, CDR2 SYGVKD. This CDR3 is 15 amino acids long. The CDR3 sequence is CAITGGDRAITEAFF.

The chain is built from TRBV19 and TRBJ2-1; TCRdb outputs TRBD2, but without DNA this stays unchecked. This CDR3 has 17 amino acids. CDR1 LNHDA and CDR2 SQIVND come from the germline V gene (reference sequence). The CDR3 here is CASSERTSRGHYNEQFF.

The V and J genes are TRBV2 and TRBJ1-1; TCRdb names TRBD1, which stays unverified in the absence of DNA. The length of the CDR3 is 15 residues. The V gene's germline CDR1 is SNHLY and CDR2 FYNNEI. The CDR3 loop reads CASDQDSLSRTEAFF.

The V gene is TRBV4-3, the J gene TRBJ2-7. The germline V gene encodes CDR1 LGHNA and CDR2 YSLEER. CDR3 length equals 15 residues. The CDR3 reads CASSQDSGTSYEQYF.

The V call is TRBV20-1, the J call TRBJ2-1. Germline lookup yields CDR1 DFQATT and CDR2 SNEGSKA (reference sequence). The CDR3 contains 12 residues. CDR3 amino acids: CSAKTKYNEQFF.

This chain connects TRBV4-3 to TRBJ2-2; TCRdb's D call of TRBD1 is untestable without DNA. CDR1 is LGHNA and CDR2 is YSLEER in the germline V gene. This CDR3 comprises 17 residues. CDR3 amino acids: CASSHGQGISNTGELFF.

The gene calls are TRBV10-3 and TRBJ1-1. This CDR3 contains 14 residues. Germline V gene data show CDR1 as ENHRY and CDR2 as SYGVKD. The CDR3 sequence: CAISDSGMITEAFF.

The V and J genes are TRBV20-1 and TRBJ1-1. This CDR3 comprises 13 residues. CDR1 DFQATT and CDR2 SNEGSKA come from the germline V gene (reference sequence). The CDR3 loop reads CSARDSENTEAFF.

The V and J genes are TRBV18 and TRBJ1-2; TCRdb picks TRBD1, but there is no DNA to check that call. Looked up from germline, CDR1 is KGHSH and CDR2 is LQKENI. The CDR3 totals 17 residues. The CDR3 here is CASSPLEHLTGWYGYTF.

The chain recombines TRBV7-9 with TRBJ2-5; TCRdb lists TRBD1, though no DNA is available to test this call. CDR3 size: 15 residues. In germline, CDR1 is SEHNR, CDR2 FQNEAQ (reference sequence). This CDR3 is CASSWVAGGEETQYF. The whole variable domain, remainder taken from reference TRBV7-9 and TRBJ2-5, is DTGVSQNPRHKITKRGQNVTFRCDPISEHNRLYWYRQTLGQGPEFLTYFQNEAQLEKSRLLSDRFSAERPKGSFSTLEIQRTEQGDSAMYLCASSWVAGGEETQYFGPGTRLLVL.

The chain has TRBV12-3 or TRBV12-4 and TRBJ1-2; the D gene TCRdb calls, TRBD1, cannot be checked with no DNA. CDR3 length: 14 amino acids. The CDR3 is CASSPPGRIYGYTF.

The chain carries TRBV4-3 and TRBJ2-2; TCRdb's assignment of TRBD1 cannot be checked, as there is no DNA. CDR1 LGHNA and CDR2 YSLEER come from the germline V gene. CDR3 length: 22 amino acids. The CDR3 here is CASSQEFQTGDLTMNITGELFF.

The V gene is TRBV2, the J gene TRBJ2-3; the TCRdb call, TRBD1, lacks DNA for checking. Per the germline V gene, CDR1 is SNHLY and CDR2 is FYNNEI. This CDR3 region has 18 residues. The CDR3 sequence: CASSGLAPGTGGMDTQYF.

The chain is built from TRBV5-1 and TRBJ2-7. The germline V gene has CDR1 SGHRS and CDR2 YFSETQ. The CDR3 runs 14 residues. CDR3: CASSFTRSSYEQYF.

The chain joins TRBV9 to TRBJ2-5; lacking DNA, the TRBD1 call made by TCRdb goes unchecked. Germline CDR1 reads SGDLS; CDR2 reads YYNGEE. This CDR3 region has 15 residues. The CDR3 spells CASSDRDRGLETQYF.

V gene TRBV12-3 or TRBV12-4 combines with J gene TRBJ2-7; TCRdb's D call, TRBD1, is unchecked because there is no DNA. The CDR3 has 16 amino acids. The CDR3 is CASRPRGGSLTYEQYF.

The CDR3 loop reads CASTPRGGTEAFF. This sequence joins TRBV7-9 and TRBJ1-1. The germline V gene has CDR1 SEHNR and CDR2 FQNEAQ (reference sequence). The CDR3 sequence is 13 residues long.

CDR3 sequence reads: CASRGRQGFPDTQYF. This chain uses TRBV4-2 with TRBJ2-3; as DNA is missing, the TRBD1 call by TCRdb cannot be tested. This CDR3 is built from 15 residues. Germline CDR1 is LGHNA and CDR2 is YNFKEQ.

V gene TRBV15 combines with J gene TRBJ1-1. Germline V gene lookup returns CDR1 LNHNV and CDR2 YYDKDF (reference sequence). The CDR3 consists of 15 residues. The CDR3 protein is CATSRDTGLNTEAFF.

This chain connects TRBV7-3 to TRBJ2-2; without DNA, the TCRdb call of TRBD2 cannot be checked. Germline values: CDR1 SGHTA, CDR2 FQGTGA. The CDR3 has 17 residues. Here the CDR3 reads CASSAGPASGFTGELFF.

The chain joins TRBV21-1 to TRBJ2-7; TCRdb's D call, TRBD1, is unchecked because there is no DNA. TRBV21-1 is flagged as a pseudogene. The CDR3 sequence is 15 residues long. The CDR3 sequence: CASSKEASGSHEQYF.

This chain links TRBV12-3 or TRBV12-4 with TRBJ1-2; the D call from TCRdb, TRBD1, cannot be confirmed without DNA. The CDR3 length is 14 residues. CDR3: CASSLGDRNYGYTF.